The T cell receptor beta chain under discussion was sequenced for a study of control samples from healthy donors and cancer patients. Germline CDR1 LGHNT, CDR2 FRNRAP. The CDR3 runs 15 residues. V was clipped by 6 bases and J by 5 bases, with 19 bases between them. TCRdb's copy holds only in-frame clones and misses some; the assay was immunoSEQ multiplex PCR. The table includes over 100,000 clones, 80% to 95% detected once. This TCR derives from a man aged 18 to 29 in good health. The sequenced sample was blood. The V and J genes are TRBV12-5 and TRBJ2-5, with D unresolved. In DNA form, the CDR3 reads TGTGCTAGTGGACGTCGGGTCCCTGCTTTGGAGACCCAGTACTTC. Amino acids: CASGRRVPALETQYF. Filled out from reference TRBV12-5 and TRBJ2-5, the complete variable domain reads DARVTQTPRHKVTEMGQEVTMRCQPILGHNTVFWYRQTMMQGLELLAYFRNRAPLDDSGMPKDRFSAEMPDATLATLKIQPSEPRDSAVYFCASGRRVPALETQYFGPGTRLLVL.